This section outlines one T cell receptor (beta chain) sequence together with its context. Its specificity is unknown. This sample stems from a study of cytomegalovirus exposure and HLA in healthy donors. Findings of the study overall: Some highly shared sequence variants likely arose as a pipeline artifact.

Use of 60 Vbeta and 13 Jbeta primers characterized the PCR. The assay was immunoSEQ multiplex PCR, and TCRdb's table has in-frame clones only and misses some. The sample lists 200,000 to 250,000 clones, about 74% occurring once. The clonotype comes from a man aged 35 to 55 in good health and CMV-seronegative. Sequencing used PBMCs.

This chain's CDR3 is CASSRLANEQFF. CDR3 nucleotide sequence: TGTGCCAGCAGTAGACTTGCAAATGAGCAGTTCTTC. The chain is built from TRBV7-9 and TRBJ2-1; unclear D gene. CDR1 SEHNR and CDR2 FQNEAQ come from the germline V gene (reference sequence). V was clipped by 6 bases and J by 7 bases, with 10 bases between them. CDR3 length equals 12 residues.